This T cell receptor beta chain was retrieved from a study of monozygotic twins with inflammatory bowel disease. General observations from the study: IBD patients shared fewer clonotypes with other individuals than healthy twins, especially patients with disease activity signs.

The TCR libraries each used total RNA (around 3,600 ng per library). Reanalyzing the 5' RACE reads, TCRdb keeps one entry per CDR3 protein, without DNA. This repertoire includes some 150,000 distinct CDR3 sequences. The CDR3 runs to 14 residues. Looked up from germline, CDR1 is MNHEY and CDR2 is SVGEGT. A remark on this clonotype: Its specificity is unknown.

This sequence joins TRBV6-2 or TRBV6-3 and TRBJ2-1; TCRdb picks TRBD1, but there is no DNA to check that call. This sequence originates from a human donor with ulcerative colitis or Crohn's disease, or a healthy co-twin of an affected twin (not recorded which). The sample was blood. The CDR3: CASSPPAVDNEQFF.